Included here is one T cell receptor beta chain sequence, with context. The sample originates from a study of T cell changes during pregnancy in multiple sclerosis. CDR3 length: 13 residues. The V end lost 8 bases, the J end lost 7 bases, and 17 bases lay between the germline ends. Germline lookup yields CDR1 MNHNS and CDR2 SASEGT. This table comes from immunoSEQ multiplex PCR, and its TCRdb copy is limited to in-frame clones, with some not included. The sample consists of 90,000 to 120,000 clones, 91% of them appearing once. This TCR was recovered from a female donor with multiple sclerosis, enrolled in a pregnancy study. The sequences come from peripheral blood, collected after pregnancy. The genes are TRBV6-1 and TRBJ1-1, with D maybe TRBD1 (6 bases). The CDR3 DNA follows: TGTGCCAGCGGCGACAGGTTGAACCGTGAAGCTTTCTTT. The encoded protein is CASGDRLNREAFF.